A single T cell receptor beta chain is shown here with its context. The germline CDR1 and CDR2 sequences are LGHDT and YNNKEL (reference sequence). Trimming removed 4 bases from V and 1 base from J, with 6 bases in between. The CDR3 covers 13 residues. Pregnancy or lactation, uncontrolled infections and other autoimmune diseases were grounds for excluding patients. RNA transcripts provided the template for amplifying TCR beta CDR3 regions. RT-PCR in the first round used HTBI primers; a second-round multiplex PCR followed. TCRdb reprocessed the multiplex PCR reads via MiXCR and lists one record per CDR3 protein. This sample has 500,000 to 700,000 distinct CDR3 sequences, with over 20% found just once. The sample belongs to a study of Graves' ophthalmopathy and Graves' hyperthyroidism.

The specimen was peripheral blood. The chain recombines TRBV3-1 with TRBJ2-3; the D is unclear. This sequence was found in a woman aged 18-29 years with stable Graves' hyperthyroidism. Some clones in this sample may be carry-over from other donors' samples. CDR3 sequence reads: CASSPIGTDTQYF. CDR3 in DNA: TGTGCCAGCAGCCCTATTGGCACAGATACGCAGTATTTT.